The sequence of this TCR beta chain was determined in a study of T cell responses to AZD1222 COVID-19 vaccine (dated by TCRdb to 2020 to 2022). About the study as a whole: A total of under 250 trial participants underwent TCR sequencing, of whom more than 200 had received two doses of AZD1222 and 26 had received two doses of the MenACWY control vaccine. Trial participants were enrolled by age into subgroups of 18-55, 56-69 and 70-plus years, and around 140, 26 and 57 TCR-sequenced participants, respectively, were included in these subgroups. The investigation overall reported the following: Conclusions about previously exposed vaccinees are limited, since just 6 or 7 AZD1222 recipients were seropositive for SARS-CoV-2 at baseline. Most participants were white British and females outnumbered males, and the authors suggested that clonal diversity may have been underestimated. Vaccine-associated CD4 TCRs spanned the whole spike protein, with dominant responses in regions 160-218 and 743-854. After two AZD1222 doses, spike-specific TCR breadth and depth were significantly higher than at day 0 and than in MenACWY recipients. Nearly half of unique spike-specific TCRs reportedly recognized epitopes outside regions mutated in the B.1.351 and B.1.1.7 variants. Because no day 14 peak-response samples were available, the repertoires could be characterized only after the peak T cell response. The 56-69-year group was small, and its depth increase did not reach significance, likely because of low power.

The sample's time point, from its label and the paper: about 28 days (+/-7) after the second vaccine dose. Because spike-specific TCR depth and breadth did not differ between the two schedules, AZD1222 recipients who got a second dose at roughly 4 weeks were pooled with those who got a second dose at roughly 12 weeks. Vaccinee samples were obtained from the UK trials COV001 and COV002, which included a single-blind randomized controlled phase 2/3 trial of AZD1222 (ChAdOx1 nCoV-19) in healthy adults. For TCRbeta chain sequencing, PBMC samples from trial participants were taken at day 0 and at day 28 after the second dose. On this clone itself: The antigen it binds to is not known. Qualities for individual bases were not recorded, and no much larger clone is one base off.

The CDR3 spans 12 residues, from the cysteine through the phenylalanine. Here the CDR3 DNA is all that survives: 36 bases in frame from base 1. V is shortened by 5 bases, J by 0 bases, and the region joining them spans 5 bases. Via the germline V gene (reference sequence), CDR1 is SEHNR and CDR2 FQNEAQ. The CDR3 regions of human TCRbeta chains were analyzed by immunosequencing. Concerning the study's data processing: TCRs in the repertoires were compared against a reference library of SARS-CoV-2-specific TCRs that had been generated with the MIRA antigen-specificity platform. Breadth was defined as the fraction of unique TCRs that were SARS-CoV-2-associated. Depth was defined as the fraction of total T cells that were SARS-CoV-2-associated. Using the MIRA data, each spike-specific TCR was assigned both to the spike region to which the TCR was reactive and to a CD4 or CD8 class. Log10-transformed breadth and depth values were compared by one-way ANOVA with Sidak's multiple comparisons tests. Drawn from immuneACCESS, this table holds only the in-frame rearrangements with V and J called that TCRdb kept. Clones are partly lost; checked studies trace under half to an unresolved V gene and leave the rest unexplained. V and J calls and clone size are those listed in that table; D and trimming were worked out from the DNA. This sample lists 90,000 to 120,000 clones; 70% to 90% were detected once. Of the sample, 2% to 2.5% is held by the ten largest clones.

The rearranged chain carries TRBV7-9 and TRBJ2-7; no D gene can be assigned with confidence. The TCR was taken from an adult who received the AZD1222 COVID-19 vaccine. The sequencing used peripheral blood, collected 28 days after the second AZD1222 dose. The CDR3 region reads CASSVGSYEQYF. The nucleotides are TGTGCCAGCAGCGTCGGCTCCTACGAGCAGTACTTC.